This passage covers 19 T cell receptor beta chains from one sample sequenced in a study of cytomegalovirus exposure and HLA in healthy donors. PCR involved 60 Vbeta and 13 Jbeta primers. TCRdb's copy holds only in-frame clones and misses some; the assay was immunoSEQ multiplex PCR. Among about 84,000 clones listed, around three fifths were seen once. Specimen: PBMCs. The receptors originated from a woman aged 40 to 49 in good health and CMV-seropositive.

This clone was recorded only once. The CDR3 protein is CASSPRGEANYGYTF. For the CDR3, the DNA is TGTGCCAGCTCACCGCGTGGGGAGGCTAACTATGGCTACACCTTC. J is TRBJ1-2 and V is TRBV18; D call uncertain. Trimming shortened V by 3 bases and J by 0 bases, and 11 bases separated the two germline ends. Germline values: CDR1 KGHSH, CDR2 LQKENI. The CDR3 contains 15 residues.

The chain joins TRBV2 to TRBJ2-7, with a possible D match to TRBD2 (7 bases). V was pared by 5 bases and J by 2 bases, with 13 bases between. The CDR3 loop spans 14 amino acids. Germline-derived CDR1 and CDR2 are SNHLY and FYNNEI. The CDR3 protein is CASSTQGTTYEQYF. The CDR3 DNA sequence: TGTGCCAGCAGTACTCAGGGGACTACCTACGAGCAGTACTTC.

A word on this clone: The germline gene is not matched at one end of the junction; a read error may be the cause. This chain links TRBV7-9 with TRBJ2-7; TRBD2 might be the D (5 bases). CDR3 length: 12 amino acids. Germline assignment: CDR1 SEHNR and CDR2 FQNEAQ (reference sequence). In nucleotides, the CDR3 is TGTTCCAGCAGCCGGGGCTCCTACGAGCAGTACTTC. Amino acids: CSSSRGSYEQYF.

CDR3 residues: CASSESTVTYEQYF. The CDR3 DNA is TGTGCCAGCAGTGAATCGACTGTAACCTACGAGCAGTACTTC. The chain combines TRBV6-1 with TRBJ2-7; D is uncertain. V lost 2 bases and J 2 bases, leaving 10 bases between the germline ends. The germline CDR1 and CDR2 sequences are MNHNS and SASEGT. This CDR3 contains 14 residues.

This chain joins TRBV4-1 and TRBJ2-2; TRBD2 agrees at 14 bases. V lost 6 bases to trimming and J lost 7 bases; unmatched junction nucleotides: 19. CDR3 size: 20 residues. Per germline, CDR1 MGHRA and CDR2 YSYEKL. In DNA form, the CDR3 reads TGCGCCAGCAGAGACCCTTTATCGAGAGGACTAGCGGGAGGCGGCGGGGAGCTGTTTTTT. It yields the protein CASRDPLSRGLAGGGGELFF.

V is TRBV28 and J is TRBJ2-5; 7 bases match TRBD2. Germline CDR1 reads MDHEN; CDR2 reads SYDVKM. This CDR3 spans 15 amino acids. After removal of 3 bases from V and 5 bases from J, the junction contained 9 bases not matched to a gene. This CDR3 reads CASSFRTSRLETQYF. The CDR3 DNA is TGTGCCAGCAGTTTTCGGACTAGTAGGTTGGAGACCCAGTACTTC.

The sample holds a few counts of this clone. The chain recombines TRBV2 with TRBJ2-1, with D tentatively TRBD2 (6 bases). The germline gives CDR1 SNHLY, CDR2 FYNNEI. Trimming removed 6 bases from V and 6 bases from J, with 12 bases in between. This CDR3 comprises 13 residues. The DNA for the CDR3 is TGTGCCAGCAGGCGGGCCGGGGGCAATGAGCAGTTCTTC. Protein: CASRRAGGNEQFF.

The chain employs TRBV18 and TRBJ2-3; TRBD1 matches at 10 bases. The CDR3 sequence is 14 residues long. Per the germline V gene, CDR1 is KGHSH and CDR2 is LQKENI. Germline trimming cut 6 bases from V and 4 bases from J; bases unmatched to any gene: 4. The CDR3 DNA reads as TGTGCCAGCTCCCACGGACAGGGGGCAGATACGCAGTATTTT. Protein product: CASSHGQGADTQYF.

The chain uses TRBV5-4 and TRBJ2-1; 8 bases are a match to TRBD2. Germline V lookup: CDR1 SGHNT, CDR2 YYREEE (reference sequence). The J segment lost 12 bases and the V segment lost 3 bases, leaving 11 bases of the junction unmatched. The CDR3 has 14 residues. As DNA, the CDR3 is TGTGCCAGCAGCTCCCATACTAGCGGAAGGGGGCAGTTCTTC. It encodes CASSSHTSGRGQFF.

This chain uses TRBV27 with TRBJ1-2, with 9 positions matching TRBD1. Per the germline V gene, CDR1 is MNHEY and CDR2 is SMNVEV (reference sequence). V shed 9 bases and J 8 bases; nucleotides not matched to a gene: 10. CDR3 length equals 13 residues. The CDR3 sequence is CASSSTGGVGYTF. The CDR3 nucleotides are TGTGCCAGTTCCTCAACAGGGGGCGTCGGCTACACCTTC.

CDR3 sequence: CASSVGGLEEQYF. CDR3 nucleotide sequence: TGTGCCAGCAGTGTGGGGGGTCTAGAGGAGCAGTACTTC. The chain links TRBV6-1 to TRBJ2-7; a possible D gene is TRBD2 (6 bases). CDR3 length: 13 amino acids. V was pared by 4 bases and J by 7 bases, with 14 bases between. Germline V lookup: CDR1 MNHNS, CDR2 SASEGT.

The chain carries TRBV10-3 and TRBJ2-2; D ambiguous. CDR1 is ENHRY and CDR2 is SYGVKD in the germline V gene. This CDR3 comprises 12 residues. V was cut by 7 bases and J by 5 bases, with 8 bases left in between. This chain's CDR3 is CAITRETGELFF. In DNA, the CDR3 is TGTGCCATCACCCGAGAAACCGGGGAGCTGTTTTTT.

This clone was recorded once. The V gene is TRBV6-5, the J gene TRBJ2-1; 7 nucleotides line up with TRBD1. Germline CDR1 and CDR2: MNHEY and SVGAGI. With 8 bases clipped from V and 3 bases from J, the junction kept 7 bases outside the gene matches. The length of the CDR3 is 14 residues. CDR3 in DNA: TGTGCCAGCGGCCGGGACAGTTACTACAATGAGCAGTTCTTC. This codes for CASGRDSYYNEQFF.

The chain links TRBV7-2 to TRBJ2-1; 11 bases line up with TRBD2. The CDR3 runs to 16 residues. Germline-derived CDR1 and CDR2 are SGHTA and FQGNSA. Trimming at V came to 1 base and at J to 7 bases, leaving 6 bases not matched to a gene. CDR3 sequence reads: CASSLVAGGGGNEQFF. CDR3 DNA: TGTGCCAGCAGCTTAGTAGCGGGAGGGGGAGGGAATGAGCAGTTCTTC.

This clone has just a few counts. The chain recombines TRBV27 with TRBJ1-2; D possibly corresponds to TRBD1 (5 bases). Trimming removed 0 bases at V and 6 bases at J, with 11 bases between. The CDR3 consists of 14 residues. The germline gives CDR1 MNHEY, CDR2 SMNVEV (reference sequence). The CDR3 is CASSLSWQGNGYTF. CDR3 sequence (DNA): TGTGCCAGCAGTTTATCCTGGCAGGGTAATGGCTACACCTTC.

The chain joins TRBV30 to TRBJ1-6; D ambiguous. The CDR3 runs 13 residues. From germline, CDR1 is GTSNPN and CDR2 SVGIG (reference sequence). The ends were cut back, 6 bases at V and 4 bases at J, with 10 bases in the middle. This CDR3 reads CACKALYNSPLHF. The CDR3 DNA follows: TGTGCCTGCAAAGCCCTTTATAATTCACCCCTCCACTTT.

The chain combines TRBV28 with TRBJ2-7; the match to TRBD2 covers 10 bases. The CDR3 spans 16 residues. V lost 3 bases to trimming and J lost 4 bases; unmatched junction nucleotides: 9. CDR1 and CDR2 (germline): MDHEN, SYDVKM. The CDR3 coding sequence is TGTGCCAGCAGTTTTCGGACTAGCGGCCCCGGGTACGAGCAGTACTTC. This encodes CASSFRTSGPGYEQYF.

The CDR3: CAWSLTGGEYGYTF. The CDR3 DNA follows: TGTGCCTGGAGTTTGACAGGGGGCGAGTATGGCTACACCTTC. This chain uses TRBV30 with TRBJ1-2, with 10 nucleotides matching TRBD1. CDR1 and CDR2 from the germline V gene are GTSNPN and SVGIG (reference sequence). This CDR3 spans 14 amino acids. Trimming removed 2 bases from V and 5 bases from J; junction bases left unmatched: 5.

The chain carries TRBV6-1 and TRBJ1-5; TRBD1 matches 9 bases. The CDR3 extends over 15 amino acids. The junction had 10 bases not matched to a gene; V was cut back by 8 bases and J by 5 bases. CDR1 is MNHNS and CDR2 is SASEGT in the germline V gene. CDR3 sequence: CASAPGTGFYQPQHF. The CDR3 nucleotides read TGTGCCAGCGCCCCCGGGACAGGGTTTTATCAGCCCCAGCATTTT.